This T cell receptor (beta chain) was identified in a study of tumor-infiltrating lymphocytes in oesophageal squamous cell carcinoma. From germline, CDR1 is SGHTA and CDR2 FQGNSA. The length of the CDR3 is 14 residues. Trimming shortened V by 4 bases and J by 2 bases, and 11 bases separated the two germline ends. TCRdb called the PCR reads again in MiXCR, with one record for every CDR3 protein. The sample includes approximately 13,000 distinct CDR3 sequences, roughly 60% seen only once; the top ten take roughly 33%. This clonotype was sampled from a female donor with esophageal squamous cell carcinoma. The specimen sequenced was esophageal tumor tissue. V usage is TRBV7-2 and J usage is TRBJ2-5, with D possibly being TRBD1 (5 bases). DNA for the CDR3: TGTGCCAGCAGCTGGGGCTTACCTCAAGAGACCCAGTACTTC. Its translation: CASSWGLPQETQYF.